This T cell receptor (beta chain) was recorded in a study of long-term antiretroviral therapy in people with HIV. Notes on this clone: No conserved phenylalanine or tryptophan is present at the end of the CDR3, so a read error is the likely explanation.

V was pared by 5 bases and J by 8 bases, with 16 bases between. Germline values: CDR1 SGHRS, CDR2 YFSETQ. The CDR3 runs to 13 residues. Researchers report immunoSEQ v3.0 was run at survey level. The method was immunoSEQ multiplex PCR; TCRdb's version includes in-frame clones alone and lacks a portion of them. The profile shows roughly 19,000 clones, about 82% of them singletons. This chain links TRBV5-1 with TRBJ1-2, with D uncertain. The receptor's source is a woman younger than 30 with HIV. The input for sequencing was unsorted PBMCs, taken 0.6 years after starting antiretroviral therapy. CDR3 sequence reads: CASRQQQEWGYTL. The CDR3 nucleotides are TGCGCCAGCAGACAGCAGCAGGAATGGGGCTACACCCTC.